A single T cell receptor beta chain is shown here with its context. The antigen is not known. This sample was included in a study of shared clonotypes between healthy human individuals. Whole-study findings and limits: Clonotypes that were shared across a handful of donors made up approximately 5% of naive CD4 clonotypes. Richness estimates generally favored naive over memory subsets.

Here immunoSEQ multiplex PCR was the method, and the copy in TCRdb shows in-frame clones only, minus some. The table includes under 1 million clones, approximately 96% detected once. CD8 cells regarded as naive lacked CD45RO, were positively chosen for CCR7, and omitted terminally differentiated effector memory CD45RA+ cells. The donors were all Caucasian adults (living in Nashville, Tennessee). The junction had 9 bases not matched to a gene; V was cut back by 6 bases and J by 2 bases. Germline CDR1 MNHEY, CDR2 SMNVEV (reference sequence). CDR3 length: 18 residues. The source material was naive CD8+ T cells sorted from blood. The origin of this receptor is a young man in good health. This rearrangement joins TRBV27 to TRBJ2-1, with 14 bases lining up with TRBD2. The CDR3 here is CASRSGLAGGIPYNEQFF. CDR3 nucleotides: TGTGCCAGCAGATCTGGACTAGCGGGAGGAATCCCCTACAATGAGCAGTTCTTC.